These T cell receptor beta chains were read from a single sample in a study of STAT5B mutations in CD4+ large granular lymphocyte leukemia. TCRdb keeps only in-frame clones here, not all; method: immunoSEQ multiplex PCR. The sample has 30,000 to 35,000 clones, 81% seen once; the top ten hold 4.4%. The specimen sequenced was CD4+ T cells from blood buffy coats. These receptor sequences come from a human donor in good health. Both conserved end residues are part of each CDR3. A D gene is named only where the DNA matches it firmly. Clone size is stated in some rows and not others, as once, few, many or a class when expanded.

TRBV19,NA,NA,TRBJ2-3,CASSKGPRGTDTQYF,TGTGCCAGTAGTAAGGGGCCGCGCGGCACAGATACGCAGTATTTT
TRBV28,TRBD1,NA,TRBJ1-2,CASSSRDRGYGYTF,TGTGCCAGCAGTTCCAGGGACAGGGGCTATGGCTACACCTTC
TRBV11-2,NA,NA,TRBJ2-1,CASSSRGAGVASRNEQFF,TGTGCCAGCAGCTCGAGGGGGGCAGGGGTGGCGTCGAGGAATGAGCAGTTCTTC
TRBV9,NA,NA,TRBJ2-2,CASSGGSWTGELFF,TGTGCCAGCAGCGGAGGGAGTTGGACCGGGGAGCTGTTTTTT
TRBV29-1,NA,once,TRBJ1-2,CSVVMEPGYGYTF,TGCAGCGTTGTGATGGAACCAGGCTATGGCTACACCTTC
TRBV18,NA,NA,TRBJ2-7,CASSPSVAYEQYF,TGTGCCAGCTCCCCTTCGGTGGCCTACGAGCAGTACTTC
TRBV18,NA,NA,TRBJ1-5,CASSPQGGDSSNQPQHF,TGTGCCAGCTCACCCCAGGGAGGGGACTCGAGCAATCAGCCCCAGCATTTT
TRBV2,TRBD2,NA,TRBJ2-1,CASRRLAGDHEQFF,TGTGCCAGTCGCCGTCTAGCGGGAGATCATGAGCAGTTCTTC
TRBV28,NA,NA,TRBJ2-6,CASSLSGGANVLTF,TGTGCCAGCAGTTTATCTGGTGGGGCCAACGTCCTGACTTTC
TRBV4-1,TRBD2,NA,TRBJ2-5,CASSQAFASGSETQYF,TGCGCCAGCAGCCAAGCGTTTGCTAGCGGGAGTGAGACCCAGTACTTC
TRBV18,TRBD2,once,TRBJ2-3,CASSPLAGGADTQYF,TGTGCCAGCTCACCCTTAGCGGGAGGCGCAGATACGCAGTATTTT
TRBV28,NA,NA,TRBJ1-4,CASSFGGSNEKLFF,TGTGCCAGCAGTTTCGGGGGATCTAATGAAAAACTGTTTTTT
TRBV7-7,NA,NA,TRBJ2-5,CASSPRTAQETQYF,TGTGCCAGCAGCCCCCGGACAGCCCAAGAGACCCAGTACTTC
TRBV5-1,NA,NA,TRBJ2-7,CASSPDFSSYEQYF,TGCGCCAGCAGCCCAGACTTTAGCTCCTACGAGCAGTACTTC
TRBV13,TRBD2,NA,TRBJ2-5,CASSSLSGRWETQYF,TGTGCCAGCAGCTCCCTTAGCGGGAGATGGGAGACCCAGTACTTC
TRBV5-1,TRBD1,NA,TRBJ2-1,CASSLTGRDYNEQFF,TGCGCCAGCAGCCTGACAGGGCGCGACTACAATGAGCAGTTCTTC
TRBV2,NA,NA,TRBJ1-4,CASRRGLSATNEKLFF,TGTGCCAGCAGACGAGGACTTTCCGCAACTAATGAAAAACTGTTTTTT